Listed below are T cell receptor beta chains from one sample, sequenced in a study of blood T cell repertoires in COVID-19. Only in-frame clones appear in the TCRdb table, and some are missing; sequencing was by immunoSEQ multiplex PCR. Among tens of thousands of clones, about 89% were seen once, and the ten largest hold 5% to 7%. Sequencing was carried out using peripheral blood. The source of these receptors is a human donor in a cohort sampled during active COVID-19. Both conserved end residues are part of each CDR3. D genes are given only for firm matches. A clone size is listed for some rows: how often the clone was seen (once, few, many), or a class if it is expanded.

CDR3aa: CASSQEAFSYNEQFF; CDR3nt: TGTGCCAGCAGCCAAGAGGCTTTCTCCTACAATGAGCAGTTCTTC; len: 15; j_gene: TRBJ2-1; abundance: .; d_gene: .; v_gene: TRBV3-1/TRBV3-2
CDR3aa: CASSVLTGTGVAYNEQFF; CDR3nt: TGTGCCAGCAGCGTCCTAACCGGGACAGGGGTTGCCTACAATGAGCAGTTCTTC; len: 18; j_gene: TRBJ2-1; abundance: .; d_gene: TRBD1; v_gene: TRBV9
CDR3aa: CAISGGVNTEAFF; CDR3nt: TGTGCCATCAGTGGCGGGGTGAACACTGAAGCTTTCTTT; len: 13; j_gene: TRBJ1-1; abundance: .; d_gene: .; v_gene: TRBV10-3
CDR3aa: CASSQGRGNQPQHF; CDR3nt: TGCGCCAGCAGTCAGGGTAGGGGGAATCAGCCCCAGCATTTT; len: 14; j_gene: TRBJ1-5; abundance: .; d_gene: .; v_gene: TRBV10-2
CDR3aa: CASSSDRGRDTQYF; CDR3nt: TGTGCCAGCAGTTCGGACAGGGGGCGAGATACGCAGTATTTT; len: 14; j_gene: TRBJ2-3; abundance: .; d_gene: TRBD1; v_gene: TRBV6-5
CDR3aa: CAWSGRGGVSSYQPQHF; CDR3nt: TGTGCCTGGAGTGGAAGGGGTGGCGTATCCTCTTATCAGCCCCAGCATTTT; len: 17; j_gene: TRBJ1-5; abundance: .; d_gene: .; v_gene: TRBV30
CDR3aa: CASSLPTTGLYGYTF; CDR3nt: TGTGCCAGCAGCTTGCCAACGACAGGTCTCTATGGCTACACCTTC; len: 15; j_gene: TRBJ1-2; abundance: .; d_gene: .; v_gene: TRBV5-5
CDR3aa: CASSLSWGLMNTEAFF; CDR3nt: TGTGCCAGCAGCCTCTCGTGGGGGCTAATGAACACTGAAGCTTTCTTT; len: 16; j_gene: TRBJ1-1; abundance: .; d_gene: .; v_gene: TRBV27
CDR3aa: CAWSALETQYF; CDR3nt: TGTGCCTGGAGTGCCCTGGAGACCCAGTACTTC; len: 11; j_gene: TRBJ2-5; abundance: .; d_gene: .; v_gene: TRBV30
CDR3aa: CASSTNGRGANYGYTF; CDR3nt: TGTGCCAGTAGTACAAACGGACGGGGAGCTAACTATGGCTACACCTTC; len: 16; j_gene: TRBJ1-2; abundance: .; d_gene: .; v_gene: TRBV19
CDR3aa: CASSPPNSPTGTGNHEAFF; CDR3nt: TGTGCCAGCTCACCACCTAATTCGCCTACTGGGACAGGGAACCATGAAGCTTTCTTT; len: 19; j_gene: TRBJ1-1; abundance: .; d_gene: TRBD1; v_gene: TRBV18
CDR3aa: CASSPRIDGYTF; CDR3nt: TGTGCCAGCAGCCCCCGTATCGATGGCTACACCTTC; len: 12; j_gene: TRBJ1-2; abundance: .; d_gene: .; v_gene: TRBV7-2
CDR3aa: CASSIGFGGYGSNQPQHF; CDR3nt: TGTGCCAGTAGTATCGGGTTCGGAGGCTACGGGAGCAATCAGCCCCAGCATTTT; len: 18; j_gene: TRBJ1-5; abundance: once; d_gene: .; v_gene: TRBV19
CDR3aa: CASSQVARALWRSSYNEQFF; CDR3nt: TGTGCCAGCAGCCAAGTCGCGCGGGCCCTCTGGAGGAGCTCCTACAATGAGCAGTTCTTC; len: 20; j_gene: TRBJ2-1; abundance: .; d_gene: .; v_gene: TRBV14
CDR3aa: CASSNTGMHGYTF; CDR3nt: TGTGCCAGTAGTAATACAGGGATGCATGGCTACACCTTC; len: 13; j_gene: TRBJ1-2; abundance: .; d_gene: .; v_gene: TRBV19
CDR3aa: CASSTYRGENTEAFF; CDR3nt: TGTGCCAGTAGTACATACAGGGGGGAGAACACTGAAGCTTTCTTT; len: 15; j_gene: TRBJ1-1; abundance: .; d_gene: TRBD1; v_gene: TRBV19
CDR3aa: CASSETQGNYGYTF; CDR3nt: TGTGCCAGCAGTGAAACCCAGGGTAACTATGGCTACACCTTC; len: 14; j_gene: TRBJ1-2; abundance: .; d_gene: .; v_gene: TRBV2
CDR3aa: CASSSGLITDTQYF; CDR3nt: TGTGCCAGCAGCTCCGGACTCATCACAGATACGCAGTATTTT; len: 14; j_gene: TRBJ2-3; abundance: once; d_gene: .; v_gene: TRBV11-3
CDR3aa: CASSPWDRGLTEAFF; CDR3nt: TGTGCCAGCAGCCCCTGGGACAGGGGACTCACTGAAGCTTTCTTT; len: 15; j_gene: TRBJ1-1; abundance: .; d_gene: TRBD1; v_gene: TRBV7-8
CDR3aa: CASSIVGLAGGRSSYNEQFF; CDR3nt: TGTGCCAGTAGTATAGTAGGACTAGCGGGGGGAAGGAGCTCCTACAATGAGCAGTTCTTC; len: 20; j_gene: TRBJ2-1; abundance: .; d_gene: TRBD2; v_gene: TRBV19
CDR3aa: CASLGAANYGYTF; CDR3nt: TGTGCCAGCCTTGGGGCGGCTAACTATGGCTACACCTTC; len: 13; j_gene: TRBJ1-2; abundance: .; d_gene: .; v_gene: TRBV12-3/TRBV12-4
CDR3aa: CASSLWTSGGGEQFF; CDR3nt: TGTGCCAGCAGTTTGTGGACTAGCGGAGGCGGTGAGCAGTTCTTC; len: 15; j_gene: TRBJ2-1; abundance: .; d_gene: TRBD2; v_gene: TRBV6-5
CDR3aa: CASSFLEGAEAFF; CDR3nt: TGTGCCAGCAGCTTCCTCGAGGGGGCTGAAGCTTTCTTT; len: 13; j_gene: TRBJ1-1; abundance: few; d_gene: .; v_gene: TRBV7-8
CDR3aa: CASSFPGGWNTEAFF; CDR3nt: TGTGCCAGCAGCTTTCCAGGGGGCTGGAACACTGAAGCTTTCTTT; len: 15; j_gene: TRBJ1-1; abundance: .; d_gene: TRBD1; v_gene: TRBV11-3
CDR3aa: CASRIIESSNQPQHF; CDR3nt: TGTGCCAGTAGGATAATAGAGAGTAGCAATCAGCCCCAGCATTTT; len: 15; j_gene: TRBJ1-5; abundance: .; d_gene: .; v_gene: TRBV19
CDR3aa: CASSPDQGAGNTIYF; CDR3nt: TGTGCCAGCAGCCCGGACCAGGGGGCTGGAAACACCATATATTTT; len: 15; j_gene: TRBJ1-3; abundance: .; d_gene: TRBD1; v_gene: TRBV3-1/TRBV3-2
CDR3aa: CASTLNIVSQETQYF; CDR3nt: TGTGCCAGCACCCTGAATATTGTGAGCCAAGAGACCCAGTACTTC; len: 15; j_gene: TRBJ2-5; abundance: .; d_gene: .; v_gene: TRBV6-5
CDR3aa: CASNRGSYGYTF; CDR3nt: TGTGCCAGCAACAGGGGAAGCTATGGCTACACCTTC; len: 12; j_gene: TRBJ1-2; abundance: .; d_gene: TRBD1; v_gene: TRBV6-6
CDR3aa: CASSLNIASTDTQYF; CDR3nt: TGTGCCAGCAGCTTAAATATAGCCAGCACAGATACGCAGTATTTT; len: 15; j_gene: TRBJ2-3; abundance: .; d_gene: .; v_gene: TRBV7-2
CDR3aa: CASSEYRQTAYTDTQYF; CDR3nt: TGTGCCAGCAGTGAATATAGGCAGACAGCTTACACAGATACGCAGTATTTT; len: 17; j_gene: TRBJ2-3; abundance: .; d_gene: .; v_gene: TRBV25-1
CDR3aa: CASSSLLAPSNEQFF; CDR3nt: TGTGCCAGCAGCTCCCTACTAGCCCCAAGCAATGAGCAGTTCTTC; len: 15; j_gene: TRBJ2-1; abundance: .; d_gene: .; v_gene: TRBV7-2
CDR3aa: CASSSLRGETQYF; CDR3nt: TGTGCCAGCAGCTCCCTACGGGGTGAGACCCAGTACTTC; len: 13; j_gene: TRBJ2-5; abundance: .; d_gene: .; v_gene: TRBV13
CDR3aa: CASSTTGGFNNEQFF; CDR3nt: TGTGCCAGCAGTACGACCGGCGGATTCAACAATGAGCAGTTCTTC; len: 15; j_gene: TRBJ2-1; abundance: once; d_gene: .; v_gene: TRBV6-6
CDR3aa: CASREGEANYGYTF; CDR3nt: TGCGCCAGCAGGGAGGGCGAAGCTAACTATGGCTACACCTTC; len: 14; j_gene: TRBJ1-2; abundance: .; d_gene: .; v_gene: TRBV5-1
CDR3aa: CASSGRAALAKNIQYF; CDR3nt: TGTGCCAGCAGTGGCAGGGCGGCTTTAGCCAAAAACATTCAGTACTTC; len: 16; j_gene: TRBJ2-4; abundance: .; d_gene: .; v_gene: TRBV6-1
CDR3aa: CASKGSSGGRATQYF; CDR3nt: TGTGCCAGCAAGGGGTCTAGCGGGGGGAGGGCGACCCAGTACTTC; len: 15; j_gene: TRBJ2-5; abundance: .; d_gene: TRBD2; v_gene: TRBV28
CDR3aa: CASSLEADGYTF; CDR3nt: TGTGCCAGCAGCTTAGAGGCAGATGGCTACACCTTC; len: 12; j_gene: TRBJ1-2; abundance: .; d_gene: .; v_gene: TRBV11-2
CDR3aa: CASTPRGSGNTIYF; CDR3nt: TGTGCCAGCACCCCTCGGGGGTCTGGAAACACCATATATTTT; len: 14; j_gene: TRBJ1-3; abundance: .; d_gene: .; v_gene: TRBV6-5
CDR3aa: CASSDGGTVHGYTF; CDR3nt: TGTGCCAGCAGTGACGGAGGGACAGTCCACGGCTACACCTTC; len: 14; j_gene: TRBJ1-2; abundance: .; d_gene: TRBD1; v_gene: TRBV25-1
CDR3aa: CASSPGASGRSYNEQFF; CDR3nt: TGTGCCAGCAGCCCTGGGGCTAGCGGACGCTCCTACAATGAGCAGTTCTTC; len: 17; j_gene: TRBJ2-1; abundance: .; d_gene: TRBD2; v_gene: TRBV6-2/TRBV6-3
CDR3aa: CASSFSQGLRAGELFF; CDR3nt: TGTGCCAGCAGCTTTTCACAGGGGTTGCGCGCCGGGGAGCTGTTTTTT; len: 16; j_gene: TRBJ2-2; abundance: .; d_gene: TRBD1; v_gene: TRBV7-9
CDR3aa: CASSQVRGSNTGELFF; CDR3nt: TGCGCCAGCAGCCAAGTACGAGGGAGCAACACCGGGGAGCTGTTTTTT; len: 16; j_gene: TRBJ2-2; abundance: .; d_gene: .; v_gene: TRBV4-1
CDR3aa: CASSPSLAGANTEAFF; CDR3nt: TGTGCCAGCTCACCATCCTTGGCGGGGGCGAACACTGAAGCTTTCTTT; len: 16; j_gene: TRBJ1-1; abundance: .; d_gene: .; v_gene: TRBV18
CDR3aa: CASSLQGISEAFF; CDR3nt: TGTGCCAGCAGTTTACAGGGCATTTCTGAAGCTTTCTTT; len: 13; j_gene: TRBJ1-1; abundance: .; d_gene: .; v_gene: TRBV28
CDR3aa: CASSLATSGIQTQYF; CDR3nt: TGTGCTAGCAGCTTAGCGACTAGCGGGATACAGACCCAGTACTTC; len: 15; j_gene: TRBJ2-5; abundance: .; d_gene: TRBD2; v_gene: TRBV7-7
CDR3aa: CASRLYNEQFF; CDR3nt: TGTGCCAGCAGGCTATACAATGAGCAGTTCTTC; len: 11; j_gene: TRBJ2-1; abundance: .; d_gene: .; v_gene: TRBV12-3/TRBV12-4